A single sample is the source of the 5 T cell receptor beta chains below, sequenced in a study of chemoradiotherapy in HPV16-positive cancers. Profiling relied on immunoSEQ multiplex PCR, and the TCRdb table lists in-frame clones only, not all of them. In the table there are around 30,000 clones, about 90% of which are singletons. Sequencing was performed on blood, taken from a patient who underwent chemoradiotherapy. The receptors stem from a human donor with HPV-associated anogenital cancer.

There are a few counts of this clone. This rearrangement joins TRBV6-5 to TRBJ1-1; D is unclear. The CDR3 runs to 13 residues. Germline-derived CDR1 and CDR2 are MNHEY and SVGAGI. V was shortened by 6 bases and J by 0 bases, with 8 bases between the two germline ends. The CDR3: CASSGRLNTEAFF. The CDR3 nucleotides are TGTGCCAGCAGCGGACGGTTGAACACTGAAGCTTTCTTT.

This clone showed up just a few times. The CDR3 sequence: CASSLGDLVNTGELFF. The CDR3 coding sequence is TGTGCCAGCAGCTTAGGGGACTTAGTCAACACCGGGGAGCTGTTTTTT. The chain employs TRBV11-3 and TRBJ2-2, with D tentatively TRBD2 (6 bases). The V gene lost 1 base and the J gene lost 2 bases, with 11 bases spanning the gap. The germline V gene has CDR1 SGHNT and CDR2 YENEEA. The CDR3 runs to 16 residues.

J is TRBJ2-3 and V is TRBV7-7; 9 nucleotides agree with TRBD2. The CDR3 totals 14 residues. The V and J ends lost 6 bases and 6 bases, in that order; junction bases with no gene match: 7. Germline CDR1 SSHAT, CDR2 FNYEAQ (reference sequence). The CDR3 is CASSPSGVRDTQYF. The DNA of the CDR3 is TGTGCCAGCAGTCCTAGCGGGGTCCGGGATACGCAGTATTTT.

The J gene is TRBJ2-1, the V gene TRBV18; TRBD2 matches at 9 bases. CDR3 length: 19 residues. V was pared by 6 bases and J by 0 bases, with 15 bases of the junction left unmatched. Germline CDR1 and CDR2: KGHSH and LQKENI. The CDR3 is CASSRGVLAGSFSYNEQFF. CDR3 DNA sequence: TGTGCCAGCTCCCGCGGAGTACTAGCGGGCTCCTTCTCCTACAATGAGCAGTTCTTC. Drawing the rest from reference TRBV18 and TRBJ2-1, the complete variable domain is NAGVMQNPRHLVRRRGQEARLRCSPMKGHSHVYWYRQLPEEGLKFMVYLQKENIIDESGMPKERFSAEFPKEGPSILRIQQVVRGDSAAYFCASSRGVLAGSFSYNEQFFGPGTRLTVL.

The chain has TRBV7-2 and TRBJ2-7; D unclear. The CDR3 is 14 amino acids. The V gene's germline CDR1 is SGHTA and CDR2 FQGNSA. V gave up 5 bases and J gave up 2 bases, with 13 bases separating them. The CDR3 spells CASSPGRFPYEQYF. CDR3 coding DNA: TGTGCCAGCAGCCCCGGACGCTTCCCCTACGAGCAGTACTTC.